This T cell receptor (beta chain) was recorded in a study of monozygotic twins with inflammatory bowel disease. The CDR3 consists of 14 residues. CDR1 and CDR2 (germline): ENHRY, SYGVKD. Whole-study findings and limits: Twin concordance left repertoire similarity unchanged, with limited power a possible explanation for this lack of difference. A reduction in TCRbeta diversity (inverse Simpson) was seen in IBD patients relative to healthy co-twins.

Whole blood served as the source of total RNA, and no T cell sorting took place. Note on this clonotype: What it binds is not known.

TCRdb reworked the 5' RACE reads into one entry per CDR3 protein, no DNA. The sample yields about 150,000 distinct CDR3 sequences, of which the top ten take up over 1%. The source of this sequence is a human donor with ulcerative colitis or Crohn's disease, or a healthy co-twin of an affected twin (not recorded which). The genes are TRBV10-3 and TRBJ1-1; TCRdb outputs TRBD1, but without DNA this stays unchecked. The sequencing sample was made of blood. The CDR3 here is CAISQQGLGTEAFF.